Presented here are 2 T cell receptor beta chains from one specimen sequenced in a study of T cell responses to AZD1222 COVID-19 vaccine. Libraries were prepared by immunoSEQ multiplex PCR; TCRdb keeps only in-frame clonotypes and omits some of them. The sample contains approximately 140,000 clones, 92% of which appear only once. The sample was peripheral blood, taken 28 days after the second AZD1222 dose. The source is an adult who received the AZD1222 COVID-19 vaccine.

The V call is TRBV29-1, the J call TRBJ1-5; no clear D. Trimming pared 4 bases from V and 3 bases from J, leaving 13 bases between. The CDR3 consists of 14 residues. In germline, CDR1 is SQVTM, CDR2 ANQGSEA. CDR3 amino acids: CSVAGWGPNQPQHF. The DNA for the CDR3 is TGCAGCGTTGCTGGGTGGGGTCCCAATCAGCCCCAGCATTTT.

This clone appeared a single time. This chain connects TRBV29-1 to TRBJ1-2; no reliable D call. The germline gives CDR1 SQVTM, CDR2 ANQGSEA. The CDR3 extends over 15 amino acids. Trimming cost V 4 bases and J 0 bases, with 15 bases left between them. The CDR3 DNA is TGCAGCGTTGTGAATAGGGCAGCTACTAACTATGGCTACACCTTC. This gives the protein CSVVNRAATNYGYTF.